The clone carrying this T cell receptor (beta chain) was seen at least ten times. Its matching antigen is unknown. This record comes from a study of T cells in Graves' hyperthyroidism and ophthalmopathy. Study-wide points: Blood also carried most thyroid clonotypes expanded above 0.001.

Amplified regions were TCR beta CDR3 sequences from RNA transcripts. HTBI primers drove first-round RT-PCR of the TCR CDR3. TCRdb recomputed calls from the multiplex PCR reads with MiXCR, one row per CDR3 protein. This table holds approximately 600,000 distinct CDR3 sequences, roughly 20% found once. This CDR3 contains 16 residues. Germline lookup yields CDR1 SGHRS and CDR2 YFSETQ. The V gene end was trimmed by 4 bases and the J gene end by 3 bases; junction bases not matched to a gene: 11. The sequenced sample consisted of blood. The gene calls are TRBV5-1 and TRBJ2-7, with 9 bases fitting TRBD1. The origin of this receptor is a man younger than 40 with Graves' ophthalmopathy. DNA of the CDR3: TGCGCCAGCAGCGGACGGACAGGGGCCGCCCTCTACGAGCAGTACTTC. Amino acids: CASSGRTGAALYEQYF.